This T cell receptor (beta chain) was observed in a study of T cells in Graves' hyperthyroidism and ophthalmopathy. Study details: Any treatment followed the collection of peripheral blood at initial diagnosis.

In this sample, this clonotype turned up a few times. Template material for amplifying TCR beta CDR3 regions consisted of RNA transcripts. The HTBI set primed first-round TCR CDR3 RT-PCR. From the multiplex PCR reads, TCRdb called clonotypes with MiXCR, one entry per CDR3 protein. The sample has about 700,000 distinct CDR3 sequences; less than 15% are singletons. The CDR3 runs to 12 residues. Between the trimmed V and J ends, which lost 4 bases and 5 bases, there was a span of 6 bases. The clonotype comes from a woman between 18 and 29 years old with Graves' hyperthyroidism. Sequenced material: blood. The V gene is TRBV12-3 or TRBV12-4, the J gene TRBJ1-5; TRBD1 is a possible D gene (5 bases). The CDR3 here is CASSWGDQPQHF. The CDR3 DNA reads TGTGCCAGCAGTTGGGGGGATCAGCCCCAGCATTTT.